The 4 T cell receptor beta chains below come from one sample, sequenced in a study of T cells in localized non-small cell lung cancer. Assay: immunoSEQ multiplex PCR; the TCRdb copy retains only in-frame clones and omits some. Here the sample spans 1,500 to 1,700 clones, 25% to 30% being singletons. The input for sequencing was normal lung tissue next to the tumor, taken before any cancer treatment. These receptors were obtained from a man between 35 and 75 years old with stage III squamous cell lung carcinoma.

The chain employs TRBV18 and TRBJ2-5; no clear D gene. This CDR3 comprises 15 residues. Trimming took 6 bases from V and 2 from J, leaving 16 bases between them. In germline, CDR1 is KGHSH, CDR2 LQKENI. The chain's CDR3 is CASSRIGDPQETQYF. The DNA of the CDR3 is TGTGCCAGCTCCCGAATAGGCGATCCACAAGAGACCCAGTACTTC.

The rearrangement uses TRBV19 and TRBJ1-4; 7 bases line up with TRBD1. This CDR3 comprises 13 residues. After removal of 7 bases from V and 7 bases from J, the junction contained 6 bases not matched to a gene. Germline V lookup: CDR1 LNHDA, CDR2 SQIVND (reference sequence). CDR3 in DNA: TGTGCCAGTAATCGCCAGGGGGGTGAAAAACTGTTTTTT. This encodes CASNRQGGEKLFF.

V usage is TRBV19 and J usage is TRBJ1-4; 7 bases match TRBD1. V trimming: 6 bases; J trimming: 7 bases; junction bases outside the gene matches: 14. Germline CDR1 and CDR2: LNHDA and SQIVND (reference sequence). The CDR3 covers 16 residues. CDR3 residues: CASSGSTGTWGEKLFF. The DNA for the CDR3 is TGTGCCAGTAGCGGCTCGACAGGGACTTGGGGTGAAAAACTGTTTTTT.

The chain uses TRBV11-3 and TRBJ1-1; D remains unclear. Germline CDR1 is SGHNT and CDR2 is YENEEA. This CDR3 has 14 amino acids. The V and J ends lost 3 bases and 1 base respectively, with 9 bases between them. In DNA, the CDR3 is TGTGCCAGCAGCTTGGAGGCAGGGAACACTGAAGCTTTCTTT. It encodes CASSLEAGNTEAFF.